This entry concerns a single T cell receptor (beta chain). Its antigen is undetermined. The PCR was carried out with 60 Vbeta primers and 13 Jbeta primers. The assay was immunoSEQ multiplex PCR, and TCRdb's table has in-frame clones only and misses some. The sample consists of about 99,000 clones, roughly three quarters of them appearing once. This sample is part of a study of cytomegalovirus exposure and HLA in healthy donors. As for the study in general: The study's early data release held tens of millions of unique TCRs from HLA-typed donors. Genetic ancestry analysis placed more than 80% of the roughly 400 donors that were genotyped in the Caucasian-associated cluster. Study-wide results and caveats: From TCR beta sequences, most subjects' HLA-A and HLA-B alleles were reportedly predicted accurately. Across donors, sequencing depth was assumed by presence/absence analyses to be roughly uniform.

The CDR3 is 19 residues long. Germline V gene data show CDR1 as SGHRS and CDR2 as YFSETQ. The trim removed 4 bases at V and 3 bases at J, leaving 19 bases unmatched. The sequence came from a young woman in good health and CMV-seropositive. The source material was PBMCs. The rearrangement links TRBV5-1 to TRBJ1-2; 9 positions agree with TRBD1. DNA for the CDR3: TGCGCCAGCAGCCCCCCCCGACAGGGGGTTCGTCTAAAGGACTATGGCTACACCTTC. Translating gives CASSPPRQGVRLKDYGYTF.